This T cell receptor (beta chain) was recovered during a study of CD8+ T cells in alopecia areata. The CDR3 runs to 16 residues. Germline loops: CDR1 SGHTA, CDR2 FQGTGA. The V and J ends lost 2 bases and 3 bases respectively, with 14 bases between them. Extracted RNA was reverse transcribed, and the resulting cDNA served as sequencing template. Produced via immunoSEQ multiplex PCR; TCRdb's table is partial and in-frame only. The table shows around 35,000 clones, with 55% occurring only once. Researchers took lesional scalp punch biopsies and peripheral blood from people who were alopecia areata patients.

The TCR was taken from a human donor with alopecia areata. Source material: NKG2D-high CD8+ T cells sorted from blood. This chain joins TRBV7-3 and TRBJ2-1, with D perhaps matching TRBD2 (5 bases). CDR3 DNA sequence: TGTGCCAGCAGCTTACACGGGGTTGAATACTACAATGAGCAGTTCTTC. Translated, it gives CASSLHGVEYYNEQFF.